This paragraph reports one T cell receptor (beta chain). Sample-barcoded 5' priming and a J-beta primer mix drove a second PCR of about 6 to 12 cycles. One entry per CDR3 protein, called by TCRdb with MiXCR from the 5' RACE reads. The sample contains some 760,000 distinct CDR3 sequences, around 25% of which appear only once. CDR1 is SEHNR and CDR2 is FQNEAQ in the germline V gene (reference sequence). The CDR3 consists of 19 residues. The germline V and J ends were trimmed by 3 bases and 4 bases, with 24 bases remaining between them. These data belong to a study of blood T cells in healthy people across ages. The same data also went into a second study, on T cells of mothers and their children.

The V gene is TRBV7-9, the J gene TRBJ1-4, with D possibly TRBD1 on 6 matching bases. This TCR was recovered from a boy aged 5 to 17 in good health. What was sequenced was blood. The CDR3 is CASSFSGVGGFRSNEKLFF. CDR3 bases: TGTGCCAGCAGCTTCTCCGGGGTAGGGGGTTTCCGAAGTAATGAAAAACTGTTTTTT.